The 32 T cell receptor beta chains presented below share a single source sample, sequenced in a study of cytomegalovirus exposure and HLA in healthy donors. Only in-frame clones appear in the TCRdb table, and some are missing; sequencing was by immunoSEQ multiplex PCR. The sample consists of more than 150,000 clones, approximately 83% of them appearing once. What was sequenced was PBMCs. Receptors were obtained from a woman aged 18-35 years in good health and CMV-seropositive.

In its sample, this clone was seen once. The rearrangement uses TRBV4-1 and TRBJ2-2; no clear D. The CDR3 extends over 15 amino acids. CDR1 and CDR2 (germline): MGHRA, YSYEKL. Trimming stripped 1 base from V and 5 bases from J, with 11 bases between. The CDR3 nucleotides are TGCGCCAGCAGCCAAGTGCTAGAATTTACCGGGGAGCTGTTTTTT. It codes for CASSQVLEFTGELFF.

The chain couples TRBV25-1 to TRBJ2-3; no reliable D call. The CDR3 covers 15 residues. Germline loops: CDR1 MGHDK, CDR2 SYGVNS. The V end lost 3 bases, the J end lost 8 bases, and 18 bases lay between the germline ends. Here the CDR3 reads CASSDTATRPGTQYF. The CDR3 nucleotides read TGTGCCAGCAGTGATACCGCGACCAGGCCAGGTACGCAGTATTTT.

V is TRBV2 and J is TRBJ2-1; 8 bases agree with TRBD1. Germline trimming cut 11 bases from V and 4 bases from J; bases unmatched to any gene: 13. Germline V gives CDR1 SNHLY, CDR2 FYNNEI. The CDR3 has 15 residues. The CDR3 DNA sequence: TGTGCCGGATCCGAGTCCAGGGGGCTATACAATGAGCAGTTCTTC. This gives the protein CAGSESRGLYNEQFF.

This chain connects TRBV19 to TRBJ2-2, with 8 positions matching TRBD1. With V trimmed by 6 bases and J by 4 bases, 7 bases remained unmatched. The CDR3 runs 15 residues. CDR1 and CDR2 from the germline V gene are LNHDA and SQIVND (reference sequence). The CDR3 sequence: CASRIAGTGTGELFF. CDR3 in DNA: TGTGCCAGTAGGATCGCCGGGACAGGCACCGGGGAGCTGTTTTTT.

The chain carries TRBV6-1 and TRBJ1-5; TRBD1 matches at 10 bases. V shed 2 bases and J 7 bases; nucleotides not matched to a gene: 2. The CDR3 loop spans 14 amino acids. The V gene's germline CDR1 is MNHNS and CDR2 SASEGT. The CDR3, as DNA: TGTGCCAGCAGTGAAAGACAGGGGGCCCAGCCCCAGCATTTT. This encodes CASSERQGAQPQHF.

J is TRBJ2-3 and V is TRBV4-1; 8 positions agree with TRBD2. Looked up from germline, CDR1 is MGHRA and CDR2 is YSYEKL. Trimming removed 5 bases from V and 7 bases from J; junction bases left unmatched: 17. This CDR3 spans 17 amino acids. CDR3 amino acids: CASSTEPPGGFGNTQYF. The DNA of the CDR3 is TGCGCCAGCAGCACCGAGCCCCCGGGGGGGTTTGGAAATACGCAGTATTTT.

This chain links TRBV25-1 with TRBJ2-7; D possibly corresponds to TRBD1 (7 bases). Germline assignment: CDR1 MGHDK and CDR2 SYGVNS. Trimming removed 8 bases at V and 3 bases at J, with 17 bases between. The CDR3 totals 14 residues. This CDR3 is CASPRQGGVYEQYF. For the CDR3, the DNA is TGTGCCAGCCCGCGACAGGGCGGGGTCTACGAGCAGTACTTC.

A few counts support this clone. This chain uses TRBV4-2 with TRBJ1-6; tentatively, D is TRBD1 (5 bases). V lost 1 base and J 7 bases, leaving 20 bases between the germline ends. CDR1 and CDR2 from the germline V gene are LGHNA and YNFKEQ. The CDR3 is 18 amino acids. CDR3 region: CASSQVRDWTMLNSPLHF. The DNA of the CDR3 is TGTGCCAGCAGCCAAGTACGAGATTGGACAATGTTGAATTCACCCCTCCACTTT.

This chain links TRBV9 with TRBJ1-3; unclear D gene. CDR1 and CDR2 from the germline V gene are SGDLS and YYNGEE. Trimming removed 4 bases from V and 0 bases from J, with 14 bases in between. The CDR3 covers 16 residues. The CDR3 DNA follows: TGTGCCAGCAGCAACGGCCCCCCGGGCTCTGGAAACACCATATATTTT. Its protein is CASSNGPPGSGNTIYF.

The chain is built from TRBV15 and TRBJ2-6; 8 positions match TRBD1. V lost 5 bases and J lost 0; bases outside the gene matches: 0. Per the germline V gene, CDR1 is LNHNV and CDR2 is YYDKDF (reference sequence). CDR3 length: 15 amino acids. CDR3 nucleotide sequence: TGTGCCACCAGCGGGACAGGCTCTGGGGCCAACGTCCTGACTTTC. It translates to CATSGTGSGANVLTF.

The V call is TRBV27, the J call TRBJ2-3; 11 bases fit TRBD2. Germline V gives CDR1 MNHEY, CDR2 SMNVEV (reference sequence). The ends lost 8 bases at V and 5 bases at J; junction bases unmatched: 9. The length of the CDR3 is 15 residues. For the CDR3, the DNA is TGTGCCAGCGGGTTAGCGGGGGGGCTTGGAGATACGCAGTATTTT. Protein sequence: CASGLAGGLGDTQYF.

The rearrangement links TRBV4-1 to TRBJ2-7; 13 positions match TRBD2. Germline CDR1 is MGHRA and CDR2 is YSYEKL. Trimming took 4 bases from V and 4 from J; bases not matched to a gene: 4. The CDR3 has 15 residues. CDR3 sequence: CASSPGLAGAYEQYF. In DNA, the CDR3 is TGCGCCAGCAGCCCTGGACTAGCGGGGGCTTACGAGCAGTACTTC.

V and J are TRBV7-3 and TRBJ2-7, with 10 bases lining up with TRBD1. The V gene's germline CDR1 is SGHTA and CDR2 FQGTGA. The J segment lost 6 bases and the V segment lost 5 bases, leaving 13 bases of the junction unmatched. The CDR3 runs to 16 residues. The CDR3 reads CASSPLAGTGVSEQYF. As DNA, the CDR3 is TGTGCCAGCAGCCCGTTAGCGGGGACAGGGGTCTCCGAGCAGTACTTC.

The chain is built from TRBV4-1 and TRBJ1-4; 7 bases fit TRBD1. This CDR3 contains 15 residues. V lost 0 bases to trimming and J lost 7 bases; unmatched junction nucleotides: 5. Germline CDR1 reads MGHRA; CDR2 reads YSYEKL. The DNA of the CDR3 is TGCGCCAGCAGCCAAGATTTCACAGGGGTTGAAAAACTGTTTTTT. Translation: CASSQDFTGVEKLFF.

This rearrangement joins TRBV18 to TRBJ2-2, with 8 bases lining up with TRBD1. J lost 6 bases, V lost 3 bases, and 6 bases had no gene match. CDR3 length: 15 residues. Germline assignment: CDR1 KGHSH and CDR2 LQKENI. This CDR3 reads CASSPSTGVAGELFF. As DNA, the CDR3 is TGTGCCAGCTCACCGTCGACAGGGGTCGCCGGGGAGCTGTTTTTT.

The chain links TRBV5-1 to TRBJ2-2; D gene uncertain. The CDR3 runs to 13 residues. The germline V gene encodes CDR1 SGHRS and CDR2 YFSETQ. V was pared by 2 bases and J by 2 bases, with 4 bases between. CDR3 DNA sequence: TGCGCCAGCAGCTTCCCTAACACCGGGGAGCTGTTTTTT. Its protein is CASSFPNTGELFF.

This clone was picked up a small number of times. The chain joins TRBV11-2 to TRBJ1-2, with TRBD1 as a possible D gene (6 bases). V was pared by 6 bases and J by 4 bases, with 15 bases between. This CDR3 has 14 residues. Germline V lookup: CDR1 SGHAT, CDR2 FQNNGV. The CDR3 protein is CASSSPDRTYGYTF. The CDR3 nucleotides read TGTGCCAGCAGTTCCCCCGACAGGACCTATGGCTACACCTTC.

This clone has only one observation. CDR3: CASSLETQSGTQYF. DNA of the CDR3: TGCGCCAGCAGCCTCGAGACTCAGTCGGGGACCCAGTACTTC. The rearrangement uses TRBV5-1 and TRBJ2-5; D unclear. Trimming removed 4 bases at V and 7 bases at J, with 17 bases between. The CDR3 runs to 14 residues. Germline-derived CDR1 and CDR2 are SGHRS and YFSETQ.

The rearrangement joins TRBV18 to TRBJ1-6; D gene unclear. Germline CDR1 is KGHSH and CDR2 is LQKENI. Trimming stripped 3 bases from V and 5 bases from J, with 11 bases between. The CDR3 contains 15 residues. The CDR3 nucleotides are TGTGCCAGCTCACCTTTAACAGATGATAATTCACCCCTCCACTTT. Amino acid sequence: CASSPLTDDNSPLHF.

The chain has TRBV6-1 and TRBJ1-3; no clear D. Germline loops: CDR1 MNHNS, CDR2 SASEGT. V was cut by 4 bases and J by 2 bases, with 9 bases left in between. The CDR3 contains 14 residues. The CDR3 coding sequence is TGTGCCAGCAGTGCCTTCACAACTGGAAACACCATATATTTT. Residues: CASSAFTTGNTIYF.

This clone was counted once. As DNA, the CDR3 is TGCGCCAGCAGCCCAGACGGGGACACTGAAGCTTTCTTT. Protein sequence: CASSPDGDTEAFF. The chain combines TRBV4-1 with TRBJ1-1; D remains unclear. Trimming pared 4 bases from V and 3 bases from J, leaving 9 bases between. From germline, CDR1 is MGHRA and CDR2 YSYEKL. The CDR3 runs 13 residues.

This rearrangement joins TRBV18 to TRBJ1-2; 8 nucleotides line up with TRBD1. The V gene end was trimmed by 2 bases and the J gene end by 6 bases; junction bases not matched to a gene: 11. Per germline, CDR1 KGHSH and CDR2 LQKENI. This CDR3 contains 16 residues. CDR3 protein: CASSPRPDRGSHGYTF. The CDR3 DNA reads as TGTGCCAGCTCACCAAGGCCCGACAGGGGCAGCCATGGCTACACCTTC.

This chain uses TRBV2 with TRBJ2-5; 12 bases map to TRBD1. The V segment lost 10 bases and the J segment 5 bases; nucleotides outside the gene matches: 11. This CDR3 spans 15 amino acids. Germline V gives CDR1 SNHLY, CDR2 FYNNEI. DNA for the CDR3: TGTGCCACTTGGGAGGGACAGGGGGCAAGGGAGACCCAGTACTTC. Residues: CATWEGQGARETQYF.

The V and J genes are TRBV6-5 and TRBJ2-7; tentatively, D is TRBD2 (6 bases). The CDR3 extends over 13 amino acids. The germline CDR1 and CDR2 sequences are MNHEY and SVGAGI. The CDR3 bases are TGTGCTAGTCGGGGGTCAAACTCCTACGAGCAGTACTTC. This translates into CASRGSNSYEQYF.

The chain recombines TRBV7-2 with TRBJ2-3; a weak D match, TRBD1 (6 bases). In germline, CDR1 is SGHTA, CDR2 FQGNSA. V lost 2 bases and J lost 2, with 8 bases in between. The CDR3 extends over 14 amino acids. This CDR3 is CASSLRGTTDTQYF. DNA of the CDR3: TGTGCCAGCAGCTTAAGGGGGACCACAGATACGCAGTATTTT.

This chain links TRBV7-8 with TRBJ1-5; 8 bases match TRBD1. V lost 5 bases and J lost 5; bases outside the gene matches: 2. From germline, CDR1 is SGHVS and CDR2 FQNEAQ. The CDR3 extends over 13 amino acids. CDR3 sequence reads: CASSMDRDQPQHF. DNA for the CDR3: TGTGCCAGCAGCATGGACAGGGATCAGCCCCAGCATTTT. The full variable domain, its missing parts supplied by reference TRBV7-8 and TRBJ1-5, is GAGVSQSPRYKVAKRGQDVALRCDPISGHVSLFWYQQALGQGPEFLTYFQNEAQLDKSGLPSDRFFAERPEGSVSTLKIQRTQQEDSAVYLCASSMDRDQPQHFGDGTRLSIL.

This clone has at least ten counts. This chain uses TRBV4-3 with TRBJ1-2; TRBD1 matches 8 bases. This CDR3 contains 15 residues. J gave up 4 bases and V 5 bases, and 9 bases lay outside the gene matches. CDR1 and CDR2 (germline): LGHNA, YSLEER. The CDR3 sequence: CASSAGTGGFYGYTF. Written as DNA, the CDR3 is TGCGCCAGCAGCGCGGGGACAGGCGGCTTCTATGGCTACACCTTC.

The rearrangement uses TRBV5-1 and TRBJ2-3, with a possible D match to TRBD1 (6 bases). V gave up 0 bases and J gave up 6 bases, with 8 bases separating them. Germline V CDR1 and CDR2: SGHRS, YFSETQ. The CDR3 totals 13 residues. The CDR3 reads CASSLDRVDTQYF. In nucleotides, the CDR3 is TGCGCCAGCAGCTTGGACAGGGTGGATACGCAGTATTTT.

The CDR3 sequence is CASSTQVSSYNEQFF. The CDR3 bases are TGTGCCAGTAGTACTCAGGTTAGCTCCTACAATGAGCAGTTCTTC. The chain links TRBV19 to TRBJ2-1; D not resolved. CDR1 is LNHDA, CDR2 SQIVND, per germline (reference sequence). CDR3 length: 15 amino acids. The V end lost 4 bases, the J end lost 0 bases, and 10 bases lay between the germline ends.

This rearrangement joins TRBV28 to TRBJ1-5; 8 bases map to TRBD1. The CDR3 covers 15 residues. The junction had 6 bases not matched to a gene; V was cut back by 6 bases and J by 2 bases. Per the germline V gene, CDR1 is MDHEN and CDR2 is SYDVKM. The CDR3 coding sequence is TGTGCCAGCAGCCCCAGGGGGCTGGGCAATCAGCCCCAGCATTTT. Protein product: CASSPRGLGNQPQHF. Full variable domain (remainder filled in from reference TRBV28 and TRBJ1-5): DVKVTQSSRYLVKRTGEKVFLECVQDMDHENMFWYRQDPGLGLRLIYFSYDVKMKEKGDIPEGYSVSREKKERFSLILESASTNQTSMYLCASSPRGLGNQPQHFGDGTRLSIL.

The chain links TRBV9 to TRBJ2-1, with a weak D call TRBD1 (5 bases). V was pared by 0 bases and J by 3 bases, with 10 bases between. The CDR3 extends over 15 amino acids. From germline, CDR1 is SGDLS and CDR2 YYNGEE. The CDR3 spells CASSVGDSNYNEQFF. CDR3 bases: TGTGCCAGCAGCGTAGGAGACAGCAACTACAATGAGCAGTTCTTC.

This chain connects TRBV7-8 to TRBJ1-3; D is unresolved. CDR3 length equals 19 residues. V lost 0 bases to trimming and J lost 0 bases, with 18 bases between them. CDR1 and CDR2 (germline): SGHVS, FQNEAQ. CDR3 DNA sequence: TGTGCCAGCAGCTTAGCGTCTTCGGGATCGCTGCCCTCTGGAAACACCATATATTTT. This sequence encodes CASSLASSGSLPSGNTIYF.